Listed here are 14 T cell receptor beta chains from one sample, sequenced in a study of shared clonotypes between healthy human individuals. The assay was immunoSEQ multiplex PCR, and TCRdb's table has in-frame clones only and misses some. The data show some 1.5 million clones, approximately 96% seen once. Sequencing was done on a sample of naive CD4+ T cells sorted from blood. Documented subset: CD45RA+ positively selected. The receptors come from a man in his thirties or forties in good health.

The CDR3 loop reads CASSLLQGRRQPQHF. In DNA form, the CDR3 reads TGTGCCAGCAGCTTACTACAGGGGAGGCGTCAGCCCCAGCATTTT. The chain combines TRBV7-8 with TRBJ1-5, with TRBD1 identical over 7 bases. This CDR3 is built from 15 residues. V gave up 2 bases and J gave up 6 bases; unmatched junction bases: 7. From germline, CDR1 is SGHVS and CDR2 FQNEAQ.

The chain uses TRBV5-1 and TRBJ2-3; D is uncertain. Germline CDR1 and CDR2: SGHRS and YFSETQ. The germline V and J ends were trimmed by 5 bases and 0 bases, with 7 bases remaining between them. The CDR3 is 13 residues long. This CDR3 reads CASSAPSTDTQYF. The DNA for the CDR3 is TGCGCCAGCAGTGCGCCCAGCACAGATACGCAGTATTTT.

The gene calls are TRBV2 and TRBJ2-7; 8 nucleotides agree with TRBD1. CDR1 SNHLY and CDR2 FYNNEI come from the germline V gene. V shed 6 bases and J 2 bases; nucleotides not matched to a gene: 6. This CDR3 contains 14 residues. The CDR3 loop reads CASRGTGIAYEQYF. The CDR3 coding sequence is TGTGCCAGCAGAGGGACAGGTATAGCCTACGAGCAGTACTTC.

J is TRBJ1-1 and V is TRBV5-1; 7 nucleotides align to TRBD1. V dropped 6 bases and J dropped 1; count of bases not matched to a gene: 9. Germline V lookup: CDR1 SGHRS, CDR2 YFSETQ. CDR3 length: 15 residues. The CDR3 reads CASKSIGGRNTEAFF. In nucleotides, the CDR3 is TGCGCCAGCAAGTCTATAGGGGGCAGGAACACTGAAGCTTTCTTT.

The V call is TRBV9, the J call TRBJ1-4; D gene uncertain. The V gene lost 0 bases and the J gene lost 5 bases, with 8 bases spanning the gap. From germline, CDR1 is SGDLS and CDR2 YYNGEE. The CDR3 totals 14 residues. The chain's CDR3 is CASSVEGLNEKLFF. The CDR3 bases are TGTGCCAGCAGCGTAGAGGGCTTAAATGAAAAACTGTTTTTT.

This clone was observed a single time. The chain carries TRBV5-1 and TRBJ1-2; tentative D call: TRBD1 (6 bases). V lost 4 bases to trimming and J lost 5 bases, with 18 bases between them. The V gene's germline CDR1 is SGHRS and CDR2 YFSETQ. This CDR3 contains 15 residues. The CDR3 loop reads CASSLIGDNAYGYTF. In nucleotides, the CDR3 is TGCGCCAGCAGCCTCATCGGGGACAACGCTTATGGCTACACCTTC.

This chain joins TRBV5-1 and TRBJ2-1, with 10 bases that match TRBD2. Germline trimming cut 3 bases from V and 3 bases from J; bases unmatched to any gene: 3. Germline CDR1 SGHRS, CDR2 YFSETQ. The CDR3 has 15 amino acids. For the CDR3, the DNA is TGCGCCAGCAGCTCAGCGGGAGGGCTCTACAATGAGCAGTTCTTC. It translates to CASSSAGGLYNEQFF.

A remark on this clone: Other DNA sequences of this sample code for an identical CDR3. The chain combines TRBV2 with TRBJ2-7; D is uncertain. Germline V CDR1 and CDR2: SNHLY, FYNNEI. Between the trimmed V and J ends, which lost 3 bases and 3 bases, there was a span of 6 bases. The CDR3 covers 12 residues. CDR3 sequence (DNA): TGTGCCAGCAGTGACAGTAGCTACGAGCAGTACTTC. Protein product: CASSDSSYEQYF.

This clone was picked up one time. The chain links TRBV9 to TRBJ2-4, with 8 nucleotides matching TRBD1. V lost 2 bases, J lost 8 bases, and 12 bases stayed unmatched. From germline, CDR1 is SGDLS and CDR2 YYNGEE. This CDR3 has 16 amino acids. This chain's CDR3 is CASSVGTGGKRDIQYF. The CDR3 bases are TGTGCCAGCAGCGTGGGGACAGGCGGCAAGAGAGACATTCAGTACTTC. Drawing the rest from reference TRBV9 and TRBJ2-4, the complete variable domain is DSGVTQTPKHLITATGQRVTLRCSPRSGDLSVYWYQQSLDQGLQFLIQYYNGEERAKGNILERFSAQQFPDLHSELNLSSLELGDSALYFCASSVGTGGKRDIQYFGAGTRLSVL.

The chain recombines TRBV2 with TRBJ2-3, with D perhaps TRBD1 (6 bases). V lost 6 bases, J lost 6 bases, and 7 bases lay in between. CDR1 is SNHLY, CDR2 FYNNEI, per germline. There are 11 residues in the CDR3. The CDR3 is CASRQGDTQYF. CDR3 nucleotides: TGTGCCAGCAGGCAGGGGGATACGCAGTATTTT.

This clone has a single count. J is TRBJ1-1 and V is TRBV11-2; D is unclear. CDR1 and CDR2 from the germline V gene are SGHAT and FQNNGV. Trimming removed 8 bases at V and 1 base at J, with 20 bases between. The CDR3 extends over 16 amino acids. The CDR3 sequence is CASDDGGRPTNTEAFF. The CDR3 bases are TGTGCCAGCGACGACGGTGGGCGACCGACGAACACTGAAGCTTTCTTT.

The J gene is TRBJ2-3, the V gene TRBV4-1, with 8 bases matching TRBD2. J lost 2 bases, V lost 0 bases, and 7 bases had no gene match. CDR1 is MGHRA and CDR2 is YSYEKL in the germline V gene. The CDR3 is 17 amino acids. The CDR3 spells CASSQDPFGRVTDTQYF. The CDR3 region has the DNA TGCGCCAGCAGCCAAGATCCCTTCGGGAGGGTCACAGATACGCAGTATTTT.

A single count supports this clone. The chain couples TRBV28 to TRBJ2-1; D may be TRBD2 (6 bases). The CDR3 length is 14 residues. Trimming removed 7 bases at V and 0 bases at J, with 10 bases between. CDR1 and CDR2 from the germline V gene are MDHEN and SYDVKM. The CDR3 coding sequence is TGTGCCAGCACAACCGGGAGCTCCTACAATGAGCAGTTCTTC. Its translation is CASTTGSSYNEQFF.

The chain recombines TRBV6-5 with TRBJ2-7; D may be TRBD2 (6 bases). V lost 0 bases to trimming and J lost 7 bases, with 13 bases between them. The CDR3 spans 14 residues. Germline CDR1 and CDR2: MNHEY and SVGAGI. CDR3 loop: CASSYSTVAGEQYF. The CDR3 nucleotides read TGTGCCAGCAGTTACTCCACGGTGGCGGGAGAGCAGTACTTC.